The rows below give T cell receptor beta chains drawn from one sample of a study of shared clonotypes between healthy human individuals. Produced via immunoSEQ multiplex PCR; TCRdb's table is partial and in-frame only. The data hold some 2,000,000 clones, with about 95% observed a single time. The sample taken for sequencing was naive CD8+ T cells sorted from blood. The source of these receptors is a man aged 18 to 35 in good health. Each CDR3 is given with its conserved first and last residue. The D gene is left open where the match is weak. Expanded clones are given a class, and other clones once, few, many or no size at all.

J gene,clone size,V gene,D gene,CDR3 length,CDR3 DNA,CDR3 protein
TRBJ1-1,.,TRBV28,.,13,TGTGCCAGCAGTACCCCCCGGGACACTGAAGCTTTCTTT,CASSTPRDTEAFF
TRBJ2-2,.,TRBV27,TRBD2,15,TGTGCCAGCAGTTTCGGGGGGGCGGGCACCGGGGAGCTGTTTTTT,CASSFGGAGTGELFF
TRBJ2-5,.,TRBV9,.,17,TGTGCCAGCAGCGAGGCCTCGGGACTTACCTGGGGAGAGACCCAGTACTTC,CASSEASGLTWGETQYF
TRBJ1-4,.,TRBV5-1,.,14,TGCGCCAGCAGCTTCGGAGCAACTAATGAAAAACTGTTTTTT,CASSFGATNEKLFF
TRBJ1-2,.,TRBV13,.,14,TGTGCCAGCAGCCCCTATCGGGACGACTATGGCTACACCTTC,CASSPYRDDYGYTF
TRBJ2-5,.,TRBV13,TRBD1,13,TGTGCCAGCAGTATAGGGGGCGACGAGACCCAGTACTTC,CASSIGGDETQYF
TRBJ2-7,.,TRBV7-9,.,15,TGTGCCAGCAGCTTAGCCAGTGGAGGGGGCTACGAGCAGTACTTC,CASSLASGGGYEQYF
TRBJ2-1,.,TRBV27,.,12,TGTGCCAGCAGTTTATTCGGCAATGAGCAGTTCTTC,CASSLFGNEQFF
TRBJ1-5,.,TRBV5-8,.,15,TGTGCCAGCAGCCTGGATCCTTATAGCAATCAGCCCCAGCATTTT,CASSLDPYSNQPQHF
TRBJ2-7,once,TRBV6-1,.,14,TGTGCCAGCAGTGAAGCAGGGGTTAACTACGAGCAGTACTTC,CASSEAGVNYEQYF
TRBJ1-5,.,TRBV9,TRBD1,14,TGTGCCAGCAGCGTCGGACAGGGGAGTGAGCCCCAGCATTTT,CASSVGQGSEPQHF
TRBJ1-2,.,TRBV19,.,11,TGTGCCAGTAGTATAGGACAGGTGTACACCTTC,CASSIGQVYTF
TRBJ1-5,.,TRBV27,.,12,TGTGCCGCGGGCGGTATTGATCAGCCCCAGCATTTT,CAAGGIDQPQHF
TRBJ2-2,.,TRBV4-3,.,14,TGCGCCAGCAGCCCAACTGTTTTGCCCGGGGAGCTGTTTTTT,CASSPTVLPGELFF
TRBJ2-7,once,TRBV27,.,17,TGTGCCAGCAGTTCACAAGTCGTAAGTGGGCGCTCCTACGAGCAGTACTTC,CASSSQVVSGRSYEQYF
TRBJ2-5,.,TRBV9,TRBD2,16,TGTGCCAGCAGCTCCTCCGAGAGCGGGGGGGAAGAGACCCAGTACTTC,CASSSSESGGEETQYF
TRBJ1-2,.,TRBV27,.,15,TGTGCCAGCAGTCCCGTCCCCGGAGTTACTTATGGCTACACCTTC,CASSPVPGVTYGYTF
TRBJ1-2,.,TRBV7-9,TRBD1,14,TGTGCCAGCAGCTTGATAGGGGGCGAAGATGGCTACACCTTC,CASSLIGGEDGYTF
TRBJ2-3,.,TRBV5-4,TRBD1,15,TGTGCCAGCAGCCTCCGGGACAGGGGTACAGATACGCAGTATTTT,CASSLRDRGTDTQYF
TRBJ2-4,.,TRBV5-8,.,14,TGTGCCAGCAGCCGCCATCCGGGGTTTGACATTCAGTACTTC,CASSRHPGFDIQYF
TRBJ1-2,.,TRBV2,.,15,TGTGCCAGCAGTGAATGGCAGACGGAGGGCTATGGCTACACCTTC,CASSEWQTEGYGYTF
TRBJ2-5,.,TRBV19,TRBD1,13,TGTGCCAGTAGCGGACAGGGGTACGAGACCCAGTACTTC,CASSGQGYETQYF
TRBJ1-6,once,TRBV7-6,.,15,TGTGCCAGCAGCTTAGAAGGGGCGTATAATTCACCCCTCCACTTT,CASSLEGAYNSPLHF
TRBJ1-1,.,TRBV7-8,.,12,TGTGCCAGCAGCAGCGGTGGCACTGAAGCTTTCTTT,CASSSGGTEAFF
TRBJ2-7,.,TRBV11-2,.,16,TGTGCCAGCAGCTTAGCTATAGGTCTTAACCCATCCGAGCAGTACTTC,CASSLAIGLNPSEQYF
TRBJ2-3,.,TRBV5-1,TRBD2,19,TGCGCCAGCAGCCTTCTTGCTATGGTCCAGCGGGGGCCAGAAGATACGCAGTATTTT,CASSLLAMVQRGPEDTQYF
TRBJ2-7,once,TRBV7-9,.,14,TGTGCCAGCAGCCCCCCCTGGGGATACTACGAGCAGTACTTC,CASSPPWGYYEQYF
TRBJ1-5,.,TRBV4-1,TRBD1,17,TGCGCCAGCAGCCAGCACGGACAGGATGTAGACAATCAGCCCCAGCATTTT,CASSQHGQDVDNQPQHF
TRBJ1-5,.,TRBV7-2,TRBD1,14,TGTGCCAGCAGCCAGGTGACAGGGAATCAGCCCCAGCATTTT,CASSQVTGNQPQHF
TRBJ1-1,.,TRBV25-1,.,13,TGTGCCAGCAGTGTAGGTCTGGAGACTGAAGCTTTCTTT,CASSVGLETEAFF
TRBJ1-3,.,TRBV10-3,.,17,TGTGCCATCAGTGCGAGGGACAATCTTTACTCTGGAAACACCATATATTTT,CAISARDNLYSGNTIYF
TRBJ1-1,.,TRBV7-6,.,15,TGTGCCAGCAGCTTAGGGGACGGACTGAACACTGAAGCTTTCTTT,CASSLGDGLNTEAFF
TRBJ2-5,.,TRBV9,.,12,TGTGCCAGCAGCGTTCCCGAAGAGACCCAGTACTTC,CASSVPEETQYF
TRBJ2-1,.,TRBV9,.,14,TGTGCCAGCAGCGTAGGGGACCGAGTCAATGAGCAGTTCTTC,CASSVGDRVNEQFF
TRBJ2-2,once,TRBV7-2,.,14,TGTGCCAGCAGCTTAGACAGGGTCACCGGGGAGCTGTTTTTT,CASSLDRVTGELFF
TRBJ1-1,once,TRBV2,.,15,TGTGCCAGCAGTGAAGCGGGGGAGGCAAACACTGAAGCTTTCTTT,CASSEAGEANTEAFF
TRBJ2-7,.,TRBV7-9,.,12,TGTGCCAGCAGCTCCCCAGACTACGAGCAGTACTTC,CASSSPDYEQYF
TRBJ2-7,once,TRBV14,.,16,TGTGCCAGCAGCCAAGAACGGGGGCTCGCTTACTACGAGCAGTACTTC,CASSQERGLAYYEQYF
TRBJ2-7,.,TRBV13,.,15,TGTGCCAGCAGCCAAGCCCTAGCTGGCGTCTACGAGCAGTACTTC,CASSQALAGVYEQYF
TRBJ1-5,.,TRBV28,.,15,TGTGCCAGCAGTTTCTTGTCACTTAGCAATCAGCCCCAGCATTTT,CASSFLSLSNQPQHF
TRBJ2-7,.,TRBV15,TRBD1,13,TGTGCCACCAGCATGGACAGGGGTTACGAGCAGTACTTC,CATSMDRGYEQYF
TRBJ2-7,once,TRBV29-1,.,12,TGCAGCGTTGTAGAAAACTCCTACGAGCAGTACTTC,CSVVENSYEQYF
TRBJ2-7,.,TRBV29-1,TRBD1,16,TGCAGCGTTGAAGGGATGGGGACAGGTTTTTCCTACGAGCAGTACTTC,CSVEGMGTGFSYEQYF
TRBJ2-5,.,TRBV21-1,.,12,TGTGCCACCAGACAGGGACAAGAGACCCAGTACTTC,CATRQGQETQYF
TRBJ2-7,.,TRBV11-3,.,13,TGTGCCAGCAGCTTAGGGGAATCCTACGAGCAGTACTTC,CASSLGESYEQYF
TRBJ2-3,.,TRBV15,.,15,TGTGCCACCAGCGGGGGCACGGGAGTCACAGATACGCAGTATTTT,CATSGGTGVTDTQYF
TRBJ2-7,.,TRBV11-2,.,12,TGTGCCAGCACCCTGTCCCAGAAGGAGCAGTACTTC,CASTLSQKEQYF